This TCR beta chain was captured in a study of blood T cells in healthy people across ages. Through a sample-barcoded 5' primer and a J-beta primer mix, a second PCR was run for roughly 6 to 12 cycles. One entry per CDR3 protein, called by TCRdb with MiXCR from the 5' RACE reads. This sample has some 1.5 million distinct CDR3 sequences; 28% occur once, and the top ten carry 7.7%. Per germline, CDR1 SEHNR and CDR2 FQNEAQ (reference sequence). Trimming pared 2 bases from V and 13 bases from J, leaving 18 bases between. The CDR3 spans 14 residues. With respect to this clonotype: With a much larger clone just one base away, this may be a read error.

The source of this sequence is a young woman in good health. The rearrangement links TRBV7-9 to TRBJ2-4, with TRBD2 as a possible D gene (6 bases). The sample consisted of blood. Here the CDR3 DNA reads TGTGCCAGCAGCTTATTTGGCGGGAACAATGAGCAGTACTTC. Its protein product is CASSLFGGNNEQYF.